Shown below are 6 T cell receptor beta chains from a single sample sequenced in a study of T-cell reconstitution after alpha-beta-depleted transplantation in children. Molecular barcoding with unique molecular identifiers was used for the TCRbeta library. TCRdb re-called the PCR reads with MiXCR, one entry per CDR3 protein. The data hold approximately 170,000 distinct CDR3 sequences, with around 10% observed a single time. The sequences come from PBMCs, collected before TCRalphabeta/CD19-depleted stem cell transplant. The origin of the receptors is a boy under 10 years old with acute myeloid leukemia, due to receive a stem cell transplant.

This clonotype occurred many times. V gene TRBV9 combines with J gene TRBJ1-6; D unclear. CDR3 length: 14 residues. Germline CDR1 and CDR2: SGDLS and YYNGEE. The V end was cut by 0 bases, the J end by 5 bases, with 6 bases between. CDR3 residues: CASSVVADNSPLHF. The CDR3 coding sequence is TGTGCCAGCAGCGTAGTTGCCGATAATTCACCCCTCCACTTT.

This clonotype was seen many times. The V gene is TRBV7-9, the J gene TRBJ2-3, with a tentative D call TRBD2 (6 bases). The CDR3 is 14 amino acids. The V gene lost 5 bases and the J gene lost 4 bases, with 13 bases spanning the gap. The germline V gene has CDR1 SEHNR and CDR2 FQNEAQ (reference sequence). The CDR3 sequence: CASSNPRGSDTQYF. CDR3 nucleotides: TGTGCCAGCAGCAACCCCCGGGGGTCAGATACGCAGTATTTT.

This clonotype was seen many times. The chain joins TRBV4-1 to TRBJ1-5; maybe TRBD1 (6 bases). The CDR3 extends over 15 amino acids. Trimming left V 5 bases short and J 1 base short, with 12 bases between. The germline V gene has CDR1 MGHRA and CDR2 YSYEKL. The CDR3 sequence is CASSYRDNSNQPQHF. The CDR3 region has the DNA TGCGCCAGCAGCTACCGGGACAACAGCAATCAGCCCCAGCATTTT.

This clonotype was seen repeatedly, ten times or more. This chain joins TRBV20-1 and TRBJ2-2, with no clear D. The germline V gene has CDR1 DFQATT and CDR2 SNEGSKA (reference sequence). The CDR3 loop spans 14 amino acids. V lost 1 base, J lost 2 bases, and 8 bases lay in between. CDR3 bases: TGCAGTGCTAGAGGCCTCTATAACACCGGGGAGCTGTTTTTT. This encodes CSARGLYNTGELFF.

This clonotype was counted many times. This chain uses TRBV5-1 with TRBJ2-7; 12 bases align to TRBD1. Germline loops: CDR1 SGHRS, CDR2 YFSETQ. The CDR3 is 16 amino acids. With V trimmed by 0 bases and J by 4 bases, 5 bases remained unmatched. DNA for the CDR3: TGCGCCAGCAGCTTGGCCCCGGGACAGGGGGCATACGAGCAGTACTTC. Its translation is CASSLAPGQGAYEQYF.

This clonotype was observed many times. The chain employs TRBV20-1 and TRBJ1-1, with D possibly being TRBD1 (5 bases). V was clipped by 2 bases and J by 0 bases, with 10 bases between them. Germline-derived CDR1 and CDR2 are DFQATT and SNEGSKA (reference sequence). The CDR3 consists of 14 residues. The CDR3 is CSARRGVVNTEAFF. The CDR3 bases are TGCAGTGCTAGACGAGGGGTGGTGAACACTGAAGCTTTCTTT.